A selection of T cell receptor beta chains follows, all from one sample in a study of cytotoxic CD8 clonotypes in ibrutinib-treated CLL. Only in-frame clones appear in the TCRdb table, and some are missing; sequencing was by immunoSEQ multiplex PCR. The table shows about 120,000 clones, with about 53% occurring only once. Sample: PBMCs, taken after 24 months of ibrutinib treatment. These receptor sequences come from a human donor with chronic lymphocytic leukemia. The CDR3 runs from the conserved cysteine through the conserved F or W. Fields, in order: CDR3 DNA, CDR3 protein, clone size, V gene, J gene, D gene. The D gene is left open where the match is weak. Rows give clone size only sometimes, using once, few, many, or a class for an expanded clone.

CDR3 DNA: TGTGCCATCCGGACAGGGGATTCACCCCTCCACTTT
CDR3 protein: CAIRTGDSPLHF
clone size: few
V gene: TRBV6-6
J gene: TRBJ1-6
D gene: TRBD1

CDR3 DNA: TGTGCCAGCAGCCAAGAGCGGGGGGACTCTGGGGCCAACGTCCTGACTTTC
CDR3 protein: CASSQERGDSGANVLTF
clone size: once
V gene: TRBV14
J gene: TRBJ2-6
D gene: TRBD2

CDR3 DNA: TGTGCCAGCAGTGAATGGTTGGGCAACCAAGAGACCCAGTACTTC
CDR3 protein: CASSEWLGNQETQYF
clone size: NA
V gene: TRBV25-1
J gene: TRBJ2-5
D gene: NA

CDR3 DNA: TGTGCCAGCAGTGAATCTCCTCAGGGCTACGAGCAGTACTTC
CDR3 protein: CASSESPQGYEQYF
clone size: NA
V gene: TRBV25-1
J gene: TRBJ2-7
D gene: NA

CDR3 DNA: TGTGCCAGCACGGGTCAGCGTAGCACAGATACGCAGTATTTT
CDR3 protein: CASTGQRSTDTQYF
clone size: NA
V gene: TRBV6-5
J gene: TRBJ2-3
D gene: NA

CDR3 DNA: TGCGCCAGCAAGGGGAATGAGCAGTTCTTC
CDR3 protein: CASKGNEQFF
clone size: NA
V gene: TRBV5-1
J gene: TRBJ2-1
D gene: NA

CDR3 DNA: TGTGCCAGCAGCCTAAGGGGAGGCACTGAAGCTTTCTTT
CDR3 protein: CASSLRGGTEAFF
clone size: NA
V gene: TRBV7-8
J gene: TRBJ1-1
D gene: NA

CDR3 DNA: TGCGCCAGCAGCTTTGACAGGGGTGGGTACGAGCAGTACTTC
CDR3 protein: CASSFDRGGYEQYF
clone size: few
V gene: TRBV5-1
J gene: TRBJ2-7
D gene: TRBD1

CDR3 DNA: TGTGCCAGCAGCCGAGACACTGAAGCTTTCTTT
CDR3 protein: CASSRDTEAFF
clone size: NA
V gene: TRBV11-3
J gene: TRBJ1-1
D gene: NA

CDR3 DNA: TGTGCCAGCAGTTTAGGGGGAGTTGGTTCACCCCTCCACTTT
CDR3 protein: CASSLGGVGSPLHF
clone size: NA
V gene: TRBV27
J gene: TRBJ1-6
D gene: NA

CDR3 DNA: TGTGCCAGCAAAGACAGGGGTGATAGCACTGAAGCTTTCTTT
CDR3 protein: CASKDRGDSTEAFF
clone size: NA
V gene: TRBV2
J gene: TRBJ1-1
D gene: TRBD1

CDR3 DNA: TGTGCCAGCAGTTCAACCGGGACAGGGGGCGAGCAGTTCTTC
CDR3 protein: CASSSTGTGGEQFF
clone size: NA
V gene: TRBV6-6
J gene: TRBJ2-1
D gene: TRBD1

CDR3 DNA: TGTGCCAGTAGTACGGCAGGGGGCACCTACGAGCAGTACTTC
CDR3 protein: CASSTAGGTYEQYF
clone size: NA
V gene: TRBV19
J gene: TRBJ2-7
D gene: TRBD1

CDR3 DNA: TGTGCCAGCAGCGTAGAACGGGGGACAGGGGACGGCAATGAGCAGTTCTTC
CDR3 protein: CASSVERGTGDGNEQFF
clone size: few
V gene: TRBV9
J gene: TRBJ2-1
D gene: TRBD1

CDR3 DNA: TGTGCCAGCAGCAAAAGCTCTGCCACAGATACGCAGTATTTT
CDR3 protein: CASSKSSATDTQYF
clone size: NA
V gene: TRBV11-3
J gene: TRBJ2-3
D gene: NA

CDR3 DNA: TGCGCCAGCAGCTTGTGGACCACAGGGTCTGGCAATGAGCAGTTCTTC
CDR3 protein: CASSLWTTGSGNEQFF
clone size: NA
V gene: TRBV5-1
J gene: TRBJ2-1
D gene: NA

CDR3 DNA: TGTGCCAGCAGCCCAACCGGGGACACCTACTCTGGGGCCAACGTCCTGACTTTC
CDR3 protein: CASSPTGDTYSGANVLTF
clone size: medium-sized
V gene: TRBV9
J gene: TRBJ2-6
D gene: NA

CDR3 DNA: TGTGCCAGCAGCTTAGGGGTGAGCGGGGGGCCAGATACGCAGTATTTT
CDR3 protein: CASSLGVSGGPDTQYF
clone size: NA
V gene: TRBV7-2
J gene: TRBJ2-3
D gene: TRBD2

CDR3 DNA: TGTGCCAGCAGCTTTCTGGGGGGAGAAAAACTGTTTTTT
CDR3 protein: CASSFLGGEKLFF
clone size: NA
V gene: TRBV7-2
J gene: TRBJ1-4
D gene: NA

CDR3 DNA: TGTGCCTGGAGTCTCATGACATACGCCAATAATTCACCCCTCCACTTT
CDR3 protein: CAWSLMTYANNSPLHF
clone size: NA
V gene: TRBV30
J gene: TRBJ1-6
D gene: NA

CDR3 DNA: TGTGCCAGCAGCGTTCCGGGGCTAGCGGGGGGCGTCGAGACCCAGTACTTC
CDR3 protein: CASSVPGLAGGVETQYF
clone size: few
V gene: TRBV5-4
J gene: TRBJ2-5
D gene: TRBD2

CDR3 DNA: TGTGCCAGCAGCTTCTCTCGGGGCTACGAGCAGTACTTC
CDR3 protein: CASSFSRGYEQYF
clone size: NA
V gene: TRBV7-7
J gene: TRBJ2-7
D gene: NA

CDR3 DNA: TGTGCCAGCAGCCCCTCCAGTGGGGTCGGGCCCCAGCATTTT
CDR3 protein: CASSPSSGVGPQHF
clone size: NA
V gene: TRBV5-7
J gene: TRBJ1-5
D gene: NA

CDR3 DNA: TGTGCCTGGACAAGGTACCAAGAGACCCAGTACTTC
CDR3 protein: CAWTRYQETQYF
clone size: once
V gene: TRBV30
J gene: TRBJ2-5
D gene: NA

CDR3 DNA: TGCGCCAGCCAAGAGAGGGACTACGAGCAGTACTTC
CDR3 protein: CASQERDYEQYF
clone size: NA
V gene: TRBV5-1
J gene: TRBJ2-7
D gene: NA

CDR3 DNA: TGTGCCAGCAGTAGGCTCGGGGGATCCACTGAAGCTTTCTTT
CDR3 protein: CASSRLGGSTEAFF
clone size: NA
V gene: TRBV27
J gene: TRBJ1-1
D gene: NA

CDR3 DNA: TGCGCCAGCGCCATAACTAGCGGGGGGGCAGAGACCCAGTACTTC
CDR3 protein: CASAITSGGAETQYF
clone size: NA
V gene: TRBV5-1
J gene: TRBJ2-5
D gene: TRBD2

CDR3 DNA: TGTGCCAGCAGCTCTAACGCCGGGGAGCTGTTTTTT
CDR3 protein: CASSSNAGELFF
clone size: NA
V gene: TRBV7-3
J gene: TRBJ2-2
D gene: NA

CDR3 DNA: TGTGCCAGTAGAAAAAAGGGACAGACGTACGAGCAGTACTTC
CDR3 protein: CASRKKGQTYEQYF
clone size: once
V gene: TRBV19
J gene: TRBJ2-7
D gene: TRBD1

CDR3 DNA: TGTGCCAGCACAGTGGGGGGGAATGAAAAACTGTTTTTT
CDR3 protein: CASTVGGNEKLFF
clone size: NA
V gene: TRBV25-1
J gene: TRBJ1-4
D gene: NA

CDR3 DNA: TGTGCCAGCAGCTTGGCCACAGATTTTTATGGCTACACCTTC
CDR3 protein: CASSLATDFYGYTF
clone size: once
V gene: TRBV4-2
J gene: TRBJ1-2
D gene: NA

CDR3 DNA: TGTGCCAGCAGCTTAGGCCGAGGGGGGCAGTACTTC
CDR3 protein: CASSLGRGGQYF
clone size: NA
V gene: TRBV7-2
J gene: TRBJ2-7
D gene: NA

CDR3 DNA: TGTGCCAGCAGTTACTCCTGGGGCAGTAGGCCGAATGAGCAGTTCTTC
CDR3 protein: CASSYSWGSRPNEQFF
clone size: NA
V gene: TRBV6-6
J gene: TRBJ2-1
D gene: NA